Listed below are T cell receptor beta chains from one sample, sequenced in a study of T cell responses to AZD1222 COVID-19 vaccine. This table comes from immunoSEQ multiplex PCR, and its TCRdb copy is limited to in-frame clones, with some not included. Found here are about 90,000 clones, 70% to 90% of them singletons; the top ten hold over 9%. Sequencing used peripheral blood, obtained on day 0 of MenACWY control vaccination. These receptors originate from an adult in good health. The CDR3 runs from the conserved cysteine through the conserved F or W. D genes are given only for firm matches. Rows may omit the clone size; those that give it use once, few, many or a size class.

v_call	d_call	clone_size	j_call	cdr3_aa	cdr3_nt
TRBV28	TRBD1	NA	TRBJ1-2	CASSTPTGGNYGYTF	TGTGCCAGCAGTACCCCGACAGGGGGAAACTATGGCTACACCTTC
TRBV7-9	NA	few	TRBJ2-1	CASSLTSTDYFLYNEQFF	TGTGCCAGCAGCTTGACCTCGACGGATTATTTTCTCTACAATGAGCAGTTCTTC
TRBV24-1	NA	NA	TRBJ1-5	CATSEGTDNQPQHF	TGTGCCACCAGTGAGGGGACGGATAATCAGCCCCAGCATTTT
TRBV28	TRBD1	NA	TRBJ2-7	CASRRTGDVLPYEQYF	TGTGCCAGCAGGAGGACAGGGGACGTCCTACCCTACGAGCAGTACTTC
TRBV3-1/TRBV3-2	TRBD2	few	TRBJ2-2	CASSQDSSGAGELFF	TGTGCCAGCAGCCAAGACTCTAGCGGGGCAGGGGAGCTGTTTTTT
TRBV7-9	NA	NA	TRBJ2-3	CASSYTMSNSGGTDTQYF	TGTGCCAGCAGCTACACGATGTCAAATAGCGGCGGCACAGATACGCAGTATTTT
TRBV28	NA	few	TRBJ1-1	CASSHAAKAFF	TGTGCCAGCAGTCACGCAGCAAAAGCTTTCTTT
TRBV5-4	NA	NA	TRBJ2-7	CASSLAGTYYEQYF	TGTGCCAGCAGCTTGGCAGGGACCTATTACGAGCAGTACTTC
TRBV7-9	NA	NA	TRBJ1-1	CASSYQGNTEAFF	TGTGCCAGCAGCTATCAGGGGAACACTGAAGCTTTCTTT
TRBV11-2	NA	NA	TRBJ2-7	CASSFGRDYSYEQYF	TGTGCCAGCAGCTTCGGTAGGGATTACTCCTACGAGCAGTACTTC
TRBV4-2	NA	few	TRBJ1-6	CASSRGLGDSPLHF	TGTGCCAGCAGTCGCGGTTTGGGCGATTCACCCCTCCACTTT
TRBV29-1	TRBD1	NA	TRBJ2-7	CSVTGDRREQYF	TGCAGCGTCACAGGGGACCGGAGGGAGCAGTACTTC
TRBV9	NA	NA	TRBJ1-5	CASSQGFSNQPQHF	TGTGCCAGCAGCCAAGGTTTTAGCAATCAGCCCCAGCATTTT
TRBV19	NA	NA	TRBJ2-2	CASSPPRGRSGELFF	TGTGCCAGTAGTCCCCCCCGGGGAAGGTCCGGGGAGCTGTTTTTT
TRBV6-5	NA	NA	TRBJ1-4	CASRGMVGRNEKLFF	TGTGCCAGCAGGGGAATGGTGGGACGGAATGAAAAACTGTTTTTT
TRBV6-1	NA	NA	TRBJ1-1	CASSDPQGRSGTEAFF	TGTGCCAGCAGTGACCCCCAGGGCAGGTCAGGCACTGAAGCTTTCTTT
TRBV4-3	TRBD1	NA	TRBJ1-1	CASSQDRGRVSEAFF	TGCGCCAGCAGCCAGGACAGGGGGCGCGTCTCTGAAGCTTTCTTT
TRBV30	NA	NA	TRBJ1-2	CAWSGGPSYGYTF	TGTGCCTGGAGTGGGGGGCCGAGCTATGGCTACACCTTC
TRBV19	TRBD1	NA	TRBJ1-4	CASSVTGGLATNEKLFF	TGTGCCAGTAGCGTGACAGGGGGACTTGCAACTAATGAAAAACTGTTTTTT
TRBV7-2	NA	NA	TRBJ2-1	CASSPHKHSYNEQFF	TGTGCCAGCAGCCCACACAAACACTCCTACAATGAGCAGTTCTTC
TRBV25-1	NA	NA	TRBJ2-7	CASTDGAYEQYF	TGTGCCAGCACCGACGGCGCCTACGAGCAGTACTTC
TRBV11-3	TRBD2	NA	TRBJ2-5	CASSLSGGETQYF	TGTGCCAGCAGCCTCAGCGGGGGAGAGACCCAGTACTTC
TRBV6-2/TRBV6-3	TRBD2	NA	TRBJ2-1	CASSLAGGPDEQFF	TGTGCCAGCAGTCTAGCGGGGGGGCCTGATGAGCAGTTCTTC
TRBV6-5	TRBD1	NA	TRBJ1-1	CAISPGGHTEAFF	TGTGCCATCTCCCCAGGGGGCCACACTGAAGCTTTCTTT
TRBV25-1	NA	NA	TRBJ1-3	CASSEYGGGSSGNTIYF	TGTGCCAGCAGTGAATATGGTGGCGGAAGCTCTGGAAACACCATATATTTT
TRBV7-3	TRBD2	few	TRBJ2-2	CASSPRAGGNTGELFF	TGTGCCAGCAGCCCACGAGCGGGGGGGAACACCGGGGAGCTGTTTTTT
TRBV7-9	TRBD1	NA	TRBJ1-5	CASSLGDRGRVSNQPQHF	TGTGCCAGCAGCTTAGGAGACAGGGGGCGCGTCAGCAATCAGCCCCAGCATTTT
TRBV5-1	TRBD2	NA	TRBJ2-3	CASRFGTSGARDTQYF	TGCGCCAGCAGATTCGGGACTAGCGGGGCACGGGATACGCAGTATTTT
TRBV2	NA	NA	TRBJ2-7	CASSVQGQGGYEQYF	TGTGCCAGCAGTGTTCAGGGGCAGGGGGGGTACGAGCAGTACTTC
TRBV7-2	NA	NA	TRBJ1-5	CASSLATPGAVSNQPQHF	TGTGCCAGCAGCTTAGCCACCCCAGGGGCGGTAAGCAATCAGCCCCAGCATTTT
TRBV28	TRBD1	few	TRBJ2-2	CASSLREDRVTGELFF	TGTGCCAGCAGTTTAAGGGAGGACAGGGTAACCGGGGAGCTGTTTTTT
TRBV5-1	NA	NA	TRBJ1-4	CASSLGTVLGNEKLFF	TGCGCCAGCAGCTTGGGGACGGTGCTAGGTAATGAAAAACTGTTTTTT
TRBV19	NA	NA	TRBJ1-5	CASTQRVQRNQPQHF	TGTGCCAGTACCCAGAGGGTACAGCGAAATCAGCCCCAGCATTTT
TRBV19	NA	NA	TRBJ1-3	CASSISVSGNTIYF	TGTGCCAGTAGTATATCAGTCTCTGGAAACACCATATATTTT
TRBV28	TRBD2	NA	TRBJ2-3	CASSPVTSGASTDTQYF	TGTGCCAGCAGTCCCGTGACTAGCGGGGCTAGCACAGATACGCAGTATTTT
TRBV3-1/TRBV3-2	TRBD1	NA	TRBJ1-1	CASSLHGDRAEAFF	TGTGCCAGCAGCCTCCACGGGGACAGGGCTGAAGCTTTCTTT
TRBV12-5	NA	NA	TRBJ2-7	CASGSGDNSYEQYF	TGTGCTAGTGGTTCTGGGGACAACTCCTACGAGCAGTACTTC
TRBV20-1	TRBD1	NA	TRBJ1-2	CSASTPDRGGGYTF	TGCAGTGCTAGTACACCTGACAGGGGAGGTGGCTACACCTTC
TRBV30	NA	NA	TRBJ2-3	CAWSIGGSGDTQYF	TGTGCCTGGAGTATTGGGGGGTCCGGGGATACGCAGTATTTT
TRBV28	NA	NA	TRBJ2-3	CASLSPGRVNTQYF	TGTGCCAGCCTTTCCCCGGGTAGGGTAAATACGCAGTATTTT
TRBV6-5	NA	NA	TRBJ1-2	CASRSSGEYGYTF	TGTGCCAGCAGATCATCAGGGGAATATGGCTACACCTTC
TRBV5-1	NA	once	TRBJ2-2	CASSLGAGRANTGELFF	TGCGCCAGCAGCTTGGGGGCTGGAAGGGCGAACACCGGGGAGCTGTTTTTT
TRBV12-3/TRBV12-4	NA	NA	TRBJ2-1	CASSPRYEQFF	TGTGCCAGCAGTCCCCGCTATGAGCAGTTCTTC
TRBV5-4	TRBD2	NA	TRBJ2-3	CASSRGTTPSTDTQYF	TGTGCCAGCAGCCGAGGGACTACCCCTAGCACAGATACGCAGTATTTT
TRBV14	TRBD1	NA	TRBJ1-2	CASSQDRQGYGYTF	TGTGCCAGCAGCCAAGACCGACAGGGCTATGGCTACACCTTC
TRBV29-1	NA	NA	TRBJ1-1	CSVEVTDTEAFF	TGCAGCGTTGAGGTCACAGACACTGAAGCTTTCTTT
TRBV7-9	NA	NA	TRBJ1-3	CASRLVEDGNTIYF	TGTGCCAGCCGCCTTGTAGAAGATGGAAACACCATATATTTT
TRBV5-5	TRBD2	NA	TRBJ2-5	CASSRPPGTSGDQETQYF	TGTGCCAGCAGCCGGCCCCCCGGGACTAGCGGGGACCAAGAGACCCAGTACTTC
TRBV27	NA	NA	TRBJ1-6	CASSLDSLDSPLHF	TGTGCCAGCAGTTTGGACAGCCTTGATTCACCCCTCCACTTT
TRBV2	NA	NA	TRBJ2-3	CASSGAGRFMQYF	TGTGCCAGCAGTGGGGCCGGACGGTTTATGCAGTATTTT
TRBV10-1	TRBD1	NA	TRBJ1-2	CASSGDRWNYGYTF	TGCGCCAGCAGTGGGGACAGGTGGAACTATGGCTACACCTTC
TRBV10-3	NA	NA	TRBJ1-5	CAISDPESYSNQPQHF	TGTGCCATCAGTGACCCCGAATCTTACAGCAATCAGCCCCAGCATTTT
TRBV27	TRBD1	NA	TRBJ2-3	CASRQTRGNRGTDTQYF	TGTGCCAGCAGGCAAACGAGGGGGAACAGGGGTACAGATACGCAGTATTTT
TRBV2	NA	NA	TRBJ2-3	CASSILISTDTQYF	TGTGCCAGCAGTATTTTAATTAGCACAGATACGCAGTATTTT